The 9 T cell receptor beta chains reported below all come from one sample, sequenced in a study of cytomegalovirus exposure and HLA in healthy donors. 60 Vbeta and 13 Jbeta primers were used in PCR. Sequencing was performed with immunoSEQ multiplex PCR; in TCRdb, only in-frame clones are kept and a portion is missing. The sample has around 140,000 clones, 61% seen once. Sequencing was carried out using PBMCs. These receptors all come from a male donor in good health and CMV-seronegative.

The J gene is TRBJ1-6, the V gene TRBV7-2; D not certain. This CDR3 comprises 11 residues. Trimming removed 5 bases from V and 7 bases from J, with 3 bases in between. Looked up from germline, CDR1 is SGHTA and CDR2 is FQGNSA. Here the CDR3 reads CASSLNSPLHF. The CDR3 coding sequence is TGTGCCAGCAGCCTCAATTCACCCCTCCACTTT.

The rearrangement links TRBV6-1 to TRBJ1-2; 9 bases map to TRBD1. J was trimmed by 6 bases and V by 2 bases; bases with no gene match: 4. The CDR3 runs 14 residues. Germline loops: CDR1 MNHNS, CDR2 SASEGT. The CDR3 spells CASSESWTGDGYTF. The CDR3 DNA sequence: TGTGCCAGCAGTGAAAGTTGGACAGGGGATGGCTACACCTTC.

The V and J genes are TRBV5-1 and TRBJ2-2, with 11 bases identical to TRBD2. The CDR3 runs to 18 residues. Germline trimming cut 0 bases from V and 7 bases from J; bases unmatched to any gene: 11. Germline CDR1 is SGHRS and CDR2 is YFSETQ. CDR3 loop: CASSLAPSGGLGGGELFF. The DNA for the CDR3 is TGCGCCAGCAGCTTGGCCCCTAGCGGGGGGCTAGGAGGCGGGGAGCTGTTTTTT.

The rearrangement joins TRBV30 to TRBJ1-2; TRBD1 matches at 7 bases. The CDR3 consists of 15 residues. Germline trimming cut 4 bases from V and 2 bases from J; bases unmatched to any gene: 10. CDR1 is GTSNPN and CDR2 is SVGIG in the germline V gene (reference sequence). In nucleotides, the CDR3 is TGTGCCTGGACCAGTAAACAGGGGAACAACTATGGCTACACCTTC. Protein sequence: CAWTSKQGNNYGYTF.

This clone has a handful of counts. The rearrangement links TRBV28 to TRBJ1-2; perhaps TRBD1 as D (5 bases). There are 13 residues in the CDR3. The ends were cut back, 4 bases at V and 6 bases at J, with 12 bases in the middle. Germline loops: CDR1 MDHEN, CDR2 SYDVKM. The CDR3 nucleotides read TGTGCCAGCAGTTCTGGGGCTATGGATGGCTACACCTTC. It is translated as CASSSGAMDGYTF.

The genes are TRBV7-9 and TRBJ2-3; 7 bases align to TRBD1. With 3 bases clipped from V and 1 base from J, the junction kept 4 bases outside the gene matches. There are 15 residues in the CDR3. The V gene's germline CDR1 is SEHNR and CDR2 FQNEAQ (reference sequence). The CDR3 coding sequence is TGTGCCAGCAGCTTTAGGACAGGACGCACAGATACGCAGTATTTT. It translates to CASSFRTGRTDTQYF. Full variable domain (missing parts from reference TRBV7-9 and TRBJ2-3): DTGVSQNPRHKITKRGQNVTFRCDPISEHNRLYWYRQTLGQGPEFLTYFQNEAQLEKSRLLSDRFSAERPKGSFSTLEIQRTEQGDSAMYLCASSFRTGRTDTQYFGPGTRLTVL.

The rearrangement links TRBV19 to TRBJ2-1; TRBD1 matches at 9 bases. Trimming removed 5 bases from V and 8 bases from J; junction bases left unmatched: 10. CDR1 is LNHDA and CDR2 is SQIVND in the germline V gene (reference sequence). This CDR3 is 15 amino acids long. The CDR3 loop reads CASSDGTGFIDEQFF. CDR3 in DNA: TGTGCCAGTAGTGACGGGACAGGGTTTATAGATGAGCAGTTCTTC. The variable domain in full, with the rest retrieved from reference TRBV19 and TRBJ2-1, is DGGITQSPKYLFRKEGQNVTLSCEQNLNHDAMYWYRQDPGQGLRLIYYSQIVNDFQKGDIAEGYSVSREKKESFPLTVTSAQKNPTAFYLCASSDGTGFIDEQFFGPGTRLTVL.

V usage is TRBV5-1 and J usage is TRBJ2-5; 7 bases map to TRBD1. Judging by the DNA end, TRBJ2-7 fits better; the J call may be wrong. Germline-derived CDR1 and CDR2 are SGHRS and YFSETQ. The CDR3 contains 14 residues. The chain's CDR3 is CASSDDREVYEQYF. CDR3 DNA: TGCGCCAGCAGCGACGACAGGGAAGTCTACGAGCAGTACTTC.

The chain carries TRBV4-1 and TRBJ2-1; TRBD2 matches 9 bases. CDR3 length: 17 residues. The J segment lost 4 bases and the V segment lost 0 bases, leaving 7 bases of the junction unmatched. CDR1 is MGHRA, CDR2 YSYEKL, per germline. In nucleotides, the CDR3 is TGCGCCAGCAGCCAAGAAGGAGCGGGGGGAGGTTACAATGAGCAGTTCTTC. Translation: CASSQEGAGGGYNEQFF.